This T cell receptor (beta chain) comes out of a study of blood T cell repertoires in COVID-19. Libraries were prepared by immunoSEQ multiplex PCR; TCRdb keeps only in-frame clonotypes and omits some of them. The sample carries approximately 190,000 clones, over 80% recorded once. This sequence originates from a woman aged 55-70 years with COVID-19, enrolled during active disease. Sample: peripheral blood.

CDR3 DNA: TGTGCCAGCAGCCAGAGCCCAACTAACGAGCAGTACGTC. This encodes CASSQSPTNEQYV. This chain connects TRBV11-2 to TRBJ2-7; D is uncertain. Trimming removed 5 bases from V and 5 bases from J, with 13 bases in between. Germline V CDR1 and CDR2: SGHAT, FQNNGV. There are 13 residues in the CDR3.